Following are 18 T cell receptor beta chains from one sample sequenced in a study of human thymus T cells. Assay used: immunoSEQ multiplex PCR; TCRdb lists only in-frame clones, some missing. The top ten clones hold about 0.12% of a sample with 35,000 to 55,000 clones, over 85% of them seen once. Sequencing was performed on blood. Source of these receptors: a boy younger than two with a congenital heart defect but otherwise immunologically healthy.

V gene TRBV30 combines with J gene TRBJ1-5, with D unclear. Per germline, CDR1 GTSNPN and CDR2 SVGIG (reference sequence). The CDR3 is made up of 13 amino acids. V dropped 2 bases and J dropped 3 bases, with 8 bases sitting between them. CDR3 sequence (DNA): TGTGCCTGGAGTAGCACAGTCAATCAGCCCCAGCATTTT. It yields the protein CAWSSTVNQPQHF.

V and J are TRBV7-8 and TRBJ1-1; no clear D. Germline V gives CDR1 SGHVS, CDR2 FQNEAQ. CDR3 length: 18 residues. V dropped 2 bases and J dropped 2 bases, with 21 bases sitting between them. This CDR3 reads CASSLNRPKRKINTEAFF. The DNA for the CDR3 is TGTGCCAGCAGCTTAAATCGACCTAAGAGGAAAATTAACACTGAAGCTTTCTTT.

The sample holds one count of this clone. The chain recombines TRBV25-1 with TRBJ1-1; weak D call: TRBD1 (6 bases). CDR3 length equals 16 residues. CDR1 and CDR2 from the germline V gene are MGHDK and SYGVNS. Trimming took off 1 base at V and 1 base at J, with 13 bases between the two ends. The CDR3 loop reads CASSELGHPGNTEAFF. The CDR3 DNA is TGTGCCAGCAGTGAATTGGGACACCCCGGGAACACTGAAGCTTTCTTT.

The J gene is TRBJ2-5, the V gene TRBV27; 11 bases agree with TRBD2. Germline V gene lookup returns CDR1 MNHEY and CDR2 SMNVEV (reference sequence). The length of the CDR3 is 16 residues. V dropped 6 bases and J dropped 1; count of bases not matched to a gene: 7. The CDR3 DNA reads TGTGCCAGCAGACGAAGACTAGCGGGGCTCCAAGAGACCCAGTACTTC. Translated, it gives CASRRRLAGLQETQYF.

The chain has TRBV20-1 and TRBJ1-2; D ambiguous. The CDR3 covers 11 residues. Germline CDR1 is DFQATT and CDR2 is SNEGSKA (reference sequence). With 2 bases removed from V and 2 bases from J, the gap between germline ends came to 3 bases. This CDR3 is CSARPNYGYTF. DNA of the CDR3: TGCAGTGCTAGACCCAACTATGGCTACACCTTC.

V gene TRBV5-1 combines with J gene TRBJ2-3; TRBD2 agrees at 11 bases. Per germline, CDR1 SGHRS and CDR2 YFSETQ. Trimming at V came to 0 bases and at J to 6 bases, leaving 0 bases not matched to a gene. This CDR3 contains 14 residues. CDR3 region: CASSLASGGDTQYF. In DNA form, the CDR3 reads TGCGCCAGCAGCTTGGCTAGCGGGGGGGATACGCAGTATTTT.

A single count supports this clone. This chain connects TRBV6-5 to TRBJ2-7, with TRBD1 identical over 7 bases. Losses at the gene ends were 0 bases for V and 3 bases for J; bases not matched to a gene: 2. The length of the CDR3 is 14 residues. Germline CDR1 is MNHEY and CDR2 is SVGAGI. As DNA, the CDR3 is TGTGCCAGCAGTTACTCGCCAGGGGGCTACGAGCAGTACTTC. Its translation is CASSYSPGGYEQYF.

The chain joins TRBV5-5 to TRBJ2-1, with D hard to call. The CDR3 covers 11 residues. The germline V gene has CDR1 SGHKS and CDR2 YYEKEE (reference sequence). The V end lost 0 bases, the J end lost 6 bases, and 1 base lay between the germline ends. CDR3 region: CASSLGNEQFF. The CDR3 nucleotides are TGTGCCAGCAGCTTGGGCAATGAGCAGTTCTTC.

The chain couples TRBV7-6 to TRBJ2-5, with D possibly being TRBD1 or TRBD2 (6 bases each). There are 14 residues in the CDR3. Per the germline V gene, CDR1 is SGHVS and CDR2 is FNYEAQ. V lost 5 bases to trimming and J lost 2 bases, with 12 bases between them. The CDR3 DNA sequence: TGTGCCAGCAGCGTTAGGGGGGCACAAGAGACCCAGTACTTC. It translates to CASSVRGAQETQYF.

The chain couples TRBV5-8 to TRBJ1-2; 9 bases line up with TRBD1. The J segment lost 4 bases and the V segment lost 0 bases, leaving 1 base of the junction unmatched. The CDR3 is made up of 14 amino acids. Germline V lookup: CDR1 SGHTS, CDR2 YDEGEE. The CDR3 DNA is TGTGCCAGCAGCTTGGACAGGGGGCTCTATGGCTACACCTTC. Translating gives CASSLDRGLYGYTF.

J is TRBJ1-1 and V is TRBV29-1; 7 positions match TRBD1. Germline V gives CDR1 SQVTM, CDR2 ANQGSEA. The CDR3 runs to 15 residues. The V and J ends lost 7 bases and 1 base, in that order; junction bases with no gene match: 12. CDR3 region: CSGFRGKAGNTEAFF. DNA for the CDR3: TGCAGCGGCTTCAGGGGGAAAGCAGGGAACACTGAAGCTTTCTTT.

The rearrangement links TRBV28 to TRBJ2-7, with 8 bases that match TRBD1. Germline V lookup: CDR1 MDHEN, CDR2 SYDVKM. V lost 6 bases to trimming and J lost 10 bases; unmatched junction nucleotides: 5. CDR3 length: 11 amino acids. The CDR3 protein is CASSSDRGQYF. In DNA, the CDR3 is TGTGCCAGCAGCTCCGACAGGGGACAGTACTTC.

This clone was seen only once. This chain links TRBV4-1 with TRBJ2-2, with a possible D match to TRBD1 (5 bases). V shed 7 bases and J shed 1 base, with 13 bases lying between them. The CDR3 sequence is 15 residues long. CDR1 and CDR2 (germline): MGHRA, YSYEKL. In DNA, the CDR3 is TGCGCCAGCACCCAGACAGCTCTGAACACCGGGGAGCTGTTTTTT. It yields the protein CASTQTALNTGELFF.

The rearrangement joins TRBV9 to TRBJ1-1; D gene unclear. Germline CDR1 is SGDLS and CDR2 is YYNGEE. V was pared by 0 bases and J by 0 bases, with 3 bases between. CDR3 length equals 13 residues. Here the CDR3 DNA reads TGTGCCAGCAGCGTAGCCATGAACACTGAAGCTTTCTTT. Residues: CASSVAMNTEAFF.

The rearrangement uses TRBV7-2 and TRBJ1-2; 10 positions agree with TRBD1. Germline V gene data show CDR1 as SGHTA and CDR2 as FQGNSA. V lost 5 bases to trimming and J lost 3 bases; unmatched junction nucleotides: 6. The CDR3 extends over 15 amino acids. The CDR3 DNA follows: TGTGCCAGCAGCATCCGGGACAGGGGACACTATGGCTACACCTTC. This sequence encodes CASSIRDRGHYGYTF.

V and J are TRBV5-6 and TRBJ2-7; D gene unclear. Germline CDR1 reads SGHDT; CDR2 reads YYEEEE. This CDR3 region has 12 residues. V dropped 1 base and J dropped 4 bases, with 6 bases sitting between them. The CDR3 loop is CASSLRQYEQYF. In DNA form, the CDR3 reads TGTGCCAGCAGCTTGAGGCAATACGAGCAGTACTTC.

The CDR3 sequence is CAISESISGTSGGAREQFF. CDR3 nucleotides: TGTGCCATCAGTGAGTCGATTTCGGGGACTAGCGGGGGGGCCAGGGAGCAGTTCTTC. This chain connects TRBV10-3 to TRBJ2-1, with TRBD2 identical over 16 bases. Germline CDR1 ENHRY, CDR2 SYGVKD. CDR3 length: 19 amino acids. Trimming at V came to 0 bases and at J to 10 bases, leaving 12 bases not matched to a gene.

The table lists this clone with a count of one. The genes are TRBV6-5 and TRBJ2-5, with TRBD2 as a possible D gene (5 bases). The CDR3 consists of 13 residues. From germline, CDR1 is MNHEY and CDR2 SVGAGI. V was clipped by 2 bases and J by 6 bases, with 10 bases between them. Here the CDR3 reads CASSYPLGKTQYF. The CDR3 DNA reads as TGTGCCAGCAGTTACCCACTAGGGAAGACCCAGTACTTC.